The next 22 T cell receptor beta chains were all read from a single sample in a study of human T cells and chemical hapten exposure. TCRdb reprocessed the RACE reads with MiXCR, giving one entry per CDR3 protein. The sample gives about 83,000 distinct CDR3 sequences, around 7.8% of which show up once; 1.5% to 1.7% is in the top ten. Stated time point: patch test 1, 2 weeks after DPC sensitization. Described treatment: therapeutic diphenylcyclopropenone sensitization with weekly scalp DPC. The specimen was whole blood, collected in connection with sensitization to the hapten diphenylcyclopropenone (DPC). Receptors were obtained from a woman in her 30s with alopecia areata. Some clones in this sample may be carry-over from other donors' samples.

The chain joins TRBV5-1 to TRBJ1-1; 11 bases align to TRBD1. Unmatched junction bases numbered 7, after V lost 3 bases and J lost 3 bases. This CDR3 region has 16 residues. Looked up from germline, CDR1 is SGHRS and CDR2 is YFSETQ. This chain's CDR3 is CASSYGQGAGYTEAFF. The DNA for the CDR3 is TGCGCCAGCAGCTATGGACAGGGGGCCGGGTACACTGAAGCTTTCTTT.

In this sample, this clonotype turned up many times. This sequence joins TRBV6-1 and TRBJ1-1; D not resolved. CDR1 and CDR2 from the germline V gene are MNHNS and SASEGT. V was pared by 5 bases and J by 9 bases, with 13 bases between. This CDR3 spans 12 amino acids. The CDR3 is CASSFPPGQAFF. For the CDR3, the DNA is TGTGCCAGCAGTTTCCCTCCGGGCCAAGCTTTCTTT.

This clonotype was observed at least ten times. The chain is built from TRBV5-1 and TRBJ1-1; D is ambiguous. V lost 1 base, J lost 1 base, and 5 bases lay in between. The CDR3 has 13 residues. Germline values: CDR1 SGHRS, CDR2 YFSETQ. The CDR3 sequence: CASSLWENTEAFF. The CDR3 nucleotides are TGCGCCAGCAGCTTGTGGGAGAACACTGAAGCTTTCTTT.

This chain links TRBV2 with TRBJ1-1; 8 nucleotides match TRBD1. Trimming cost V 7 bases and J 0 bases; bases outside gene matches: 1. The CDR3 spans 13 residues. Germline CDR1 reads SNHLY; CDR2 reads FYNNEI. CDR3 sequence: CASMTGVNTEAFF. The CDR3 nucleotides are TGTGCCAGCATGACAGGGGTGAACACTGAAGCTTTCTTT.

This clonotype has only a few counts. CDR3: CASRNPTTGEKGYTF. The CDR3 DNA sequence: TGCGCCAGCAGAAACCCTACAACAGGGGAGAAGGGCTACACCTTC. J is TRBJ1-2 and V is TRBV5-1; the match to TRBD1 covers 7 bases. This CDR3 has 15 amino acids. Per germline, CDR1 SGHRS and CDR2 YFSETQ. V shed 5 bases and J 8 bases; nucleotides not matched to a gene: 15.

The table lists this clonotype with many counts. One end of the junction does not line up with germline, which may come from a read error. The chain links TRBV6-5 to TRBJ2-7, with TRBD2 matching 9 bases. The germline V gene encodes CDR1 MNHEY and CDR2 SVGAGI. The CDR3 runs 14 residues. Written as DNA, the CDR3 is TGTGCCAGCAGCACCGGGACTAGCTCCAACGAGCAGTACTTC. Its translation is CASSTGTSSNEQYF.

This clonotype was observed many times. The rearrangement links TRBV7-2 to TRBJ1-2; D gene unclear. This CDR3 contains 12 residues. Germline loops: CDR1 SGHTA, CDR2 FQGNSA. Trimming removed 1 base at V and 7 bases at J, with 7 bases between. CDR3 amino acids: CASSLDEGGYTF. CDR3 coding DNA: TGTGCCAGCAGCTTAGATGAGGGTGGCTACACCTTC.

The chain joins TRBV6-6 to TRBJ1-5; D may be TRBD1 (5 bases). V shed 2 bases and J shed 3 bases, with 11 bases lying between them. This CDR3 comprises 15 residues. In germline, CDR1 is MNHNY, CDR2 SVGAGI (reference sequence). The chain's CDR3 is CASSYTGTANQPQHF. CDR3 DNA sequence: TGTGCCAGCAGTTACACTGGGACGGCCAATCAGCCCCAGCATTTT.

This clonotype was seen repeatedly, ten times or more. V is TRBV12-3 or TRBV12-4 and J is TRBJ1-2, with TRBD1 matching 7 bases. V lost 4 bases and J lost 6; bases outside the gene matches: 14. The CDR3 extends over 16 amino acids. The CDR3 sequence is CASSSGTAKGVHGYTF. CDR3 nucleotide sequence: TGTGCCAGCAGTTCCGGGACAGCAAAGGGCGTCCATGGCTACACCTTC.

This clonotype has ten or more counts. This chain uses TRBV12-3 or TRBV12-4 with TRBJ1-4, with 7 bases that match TRBD1. V shed 6 bases and J 4 bases; nucleotides not matched to a gene: 8. This CDR3 region has 15 residues. CDR3 in amino acids: CASRSGQVYNEKLFF. CDR3 nucleotides: TGTGCCAGCAGATCCGGACAGGTTTATAATGAAAAACTGTTTTTT.

This clonotype was found a few times. The rearrangement links TRBV12-3 or TRBV12-4 to TRBJ2-5, with a weak D call TRBD2 (5 bases). V shed 4 bases and J shed 2 bases, with 11 bases lying between them. The CDR3 consists of 14 residues. In DNA, the CDR3 is TGTGCCAGCAGTTCGCGGGTCAAACAAGAGACCCAGTACTTC. Translating it yields CASSSRVKQETQYF.

This clonotype was seen only a few times. The rearrangement links TRBV6-1 to TRBJ2-2, with TRBD2 identical over 9 bases. Germline-derived CDR1 and CDR2 are MNHNS and SASEGT. Trimming at V came to 6 bases and at J to 4 bases, leaving 9 bases not matched to a gene. CDR3 length: 16 residues. DNA for the CDR3: TGTGCCAGCAGCGGGATAGCGGGGGCCTTCACCGGGGAGCTGTTTTTT. Translating it yields CASSGIAGAFTGELFF.

The rearrangement joins TRBV10-3 to TRBJ2-1; 8 nucleotides match TRBD2. V lost 4 bases and J lost 7; bases outside the gene matches: 12. Germline CDR1 is ENHRY and CDR2 is SYGVKD. The CDR3 has 16 residues. CDR3 amino acids: CAISGSTRAGANEQFF. The CDR3 nucleotides read TGTGCCATCAGTGGGTCCACAAGAGCGGGGGCAAATGAGCAGTTCTTC.

In its sample, this clonotype was seen many times. The chain has TRBV2 and TRBJ2-2; D is possibly TRBD1 (6 bases). V was cut by 3 bases and J by 6 bases, with 14 bases left in between. The germline V gene has CDR1 SNHLY and CDR2 FYNNEI. This CDR3 is 15 amino acids long. The CDR3 region is CASSDRGRGAGELFF. The CDR3 DNA reads TGTGCCAGCAGTGACCGCGGCAGGGGTGCCGGGGAGCTGTTTTTT.

This clonotype appeared many times. V and J are TRBV30 and TRBJ1-2; the D gene is possibly TRBD1 (5 bases). CDR1 and CDR2 from the germline V gene are GTSNPN and SVGIG (reference sequence). The germline V and J ends were trimmed by 2 bases and 4 bases, with 20 bases remaining between them. This CDR3 region has 16 residues. CDR3 in amino acids: CAWSTPGPGVVYGYTF. CDR3 in DNA: TGTGCCTGGAGTACGCCGGGACCAGGTGTTGTCTATGGCTACACCTTC.

The chain has TRBV7-6 and TRBJ2-5, with 8 nucleotides matching TRBD2. In germline, CDR1 is SGHVS, CDR2 FNYEAQ. CDR3 length: 16 residues. V shed 3 bases and J 1 base; nucleotides not matched to a gene: 7. The CDR3 is CASSLGTRSLQETQYF. The CDR3 nucleotides read TGTGCCAGCAGCTTGGGGACTAGGTCGCTCCAAGAGACCCAGTACTTC.

This clonotype was found many times. J is TRBJ1-1 and V is TRBV7-6; D is ambiguous. There are 15 residues in the CDR3. With 5 bases removed from V and 3 bases from J, the gap between germline ends came to 16 bases. Germline CDR1 reads SGHVS; CDR2 reads FNYEAQ. CDR3: CASSPLPGAYTEAFF. The CDR3 DNA reads TGTGCCAGCAGCCCTCTCCCTGGAGCGTACACTGAAGCTTTCTTT.

This clonotype was picked up many times. The chain uses TRBV7-3 and TRBJ2-1; either TRBD1 or TRBD2 may supply D (5 bases each). Germline values: CDR1 SGHTA, CDR2 FQGTGA. The CDR3 has 13 residues. With 3 bases removed from V and 6 bases from J, the gap between germline ends came to 9 bases. The CDR3 loop reads CASSFRDPNEQFF. The CDR3 DNA follows: TGTGCCAGCAGCTTCCGGGACCCCAATGAGCAGTTCTTC.

V gene TRBV2 combines with J gene TRBJ2-7, with 9 bases that match TRBD1. Germline CDR1 is SNHLY and CDR2 is FYNNEI. There are 15 residues in the CDR3. V was clipped by 6 bases and J by 2 bases; unmatched bases: 8. This chain's CDR3 is CASRLNRDRAYEQYF. The CDR3, as DNA: TGTGCCAGCAGGCTCAACCGGGACAGGGCCTACGAGCAGTACTTC.

This clonotype has ten or more counts. The chain combines TRBV29-1 with TRBJ1-1; maybe TRBD1 (6 bases). The germline CDR1 and CDR2 sequences are SQVTM and ANQGSEA. This CDR3 has 12 amino acids. Between the trimmed V and J ends, which lost 3 bases and 3 bases, there was a span of 8 bases. CDR3 sequence reads: CSVDGQYTEAFF. The CDR3 DNA is TGCAGCGTTGACGGACAGTACACTGAAGCTTTCTTT.

This clonotype was counted a few times. This chain connects TRBV20-1 to TRBJ1-1; 8 bases align to TRBD1. The CDR3 contains 16 residues. Germline V gene lookup returns CDR1 DFQATT and CDR2 SNEGSKA (reference sequence). Unmatched junction bases numbered 6, after V lost 0 bases and J lost 0 bases. The CDR3, as DNA: TGCAGTGCTAGAGATTACGGGACAGGCTTGAACACTGAAGCTTTCTTT. Its translation: CSARDYGTGLNTEAFF.

This clonotype was seen more than once but under ten times. The chain combines TRBV21-1 with TRBJ2-3; the table's TRBD2 call for D was not verified on the DNA. TRBV21-1 is reported as a pseudogene. This CDR3 contains 17 residues. The CDR3 loop reads CASSKPLAAVGSDTQYF. In DNA, the CDR3 is TGTGCCAGCAGCAAACCCCTAGCGGCGGTGGGGTCAGATACGCAGTATTTT.